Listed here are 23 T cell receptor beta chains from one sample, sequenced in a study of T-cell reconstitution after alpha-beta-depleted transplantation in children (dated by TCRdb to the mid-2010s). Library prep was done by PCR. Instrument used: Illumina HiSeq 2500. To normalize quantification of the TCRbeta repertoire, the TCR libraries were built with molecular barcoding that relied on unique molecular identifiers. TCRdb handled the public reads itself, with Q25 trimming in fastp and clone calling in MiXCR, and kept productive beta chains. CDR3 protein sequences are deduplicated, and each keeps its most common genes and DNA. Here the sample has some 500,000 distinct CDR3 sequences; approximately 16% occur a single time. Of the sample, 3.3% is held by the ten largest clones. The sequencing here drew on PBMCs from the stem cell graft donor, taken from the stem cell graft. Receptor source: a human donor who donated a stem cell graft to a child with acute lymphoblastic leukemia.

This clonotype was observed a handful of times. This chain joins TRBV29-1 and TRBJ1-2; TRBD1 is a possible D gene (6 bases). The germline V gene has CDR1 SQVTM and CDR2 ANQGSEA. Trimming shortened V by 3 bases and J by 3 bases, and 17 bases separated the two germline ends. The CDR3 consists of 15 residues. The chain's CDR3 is CSVDSLQGMDYGYTF. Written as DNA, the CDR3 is TGCAGCGTTGATTCCCTACAGGGTATGGACTATGGCTACACCTTC.

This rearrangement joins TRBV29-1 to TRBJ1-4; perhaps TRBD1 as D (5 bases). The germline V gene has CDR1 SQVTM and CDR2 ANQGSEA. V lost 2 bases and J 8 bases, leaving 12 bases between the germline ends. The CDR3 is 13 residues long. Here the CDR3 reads CSVERGGEEKLFF. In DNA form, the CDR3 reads TGCAGCGTTGAAAGGGGTGGAGAGGAAAAACTGTTTTTT.

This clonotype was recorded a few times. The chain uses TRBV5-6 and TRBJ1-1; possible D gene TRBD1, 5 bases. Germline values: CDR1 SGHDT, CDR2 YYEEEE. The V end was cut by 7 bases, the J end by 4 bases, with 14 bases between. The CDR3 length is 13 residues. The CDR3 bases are TGTGCCAGCGAACTTGGGGGAGGCACTGAAGCTTTCTTT. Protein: CASELGGGTEAFF.

DNA for the CDR3: TGCAGCGTTGGGGCAGGGGAACGTGGCACCGGGGAGCTGTTTTTT. As protein: CSVGAGERGTGELFF. The chain carries TRBV29-1 and TRBJ2-2; D possibly corresponds to TRBD1 (6 bases). V lost 4 bases and J 4 bases, leaving 16 bases between the germline ends. This CDR3 has 15 residues. Germline loops: CDR1 SQVTM, CDR2 ANQGSEA.

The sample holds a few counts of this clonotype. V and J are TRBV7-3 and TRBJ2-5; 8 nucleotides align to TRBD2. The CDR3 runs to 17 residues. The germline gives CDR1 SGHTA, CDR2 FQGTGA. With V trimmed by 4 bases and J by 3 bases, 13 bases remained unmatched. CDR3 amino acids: CASSSCTSGSCEETQYF. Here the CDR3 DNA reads TGTGCCAGCAGCTCATGTACTAGCGGAAGTTGTGAAGAGACCCAGTACTTC.

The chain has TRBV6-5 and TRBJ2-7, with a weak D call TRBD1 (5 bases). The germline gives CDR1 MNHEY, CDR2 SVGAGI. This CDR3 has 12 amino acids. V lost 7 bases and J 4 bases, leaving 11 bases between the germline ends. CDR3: CASKGQAYEQYF. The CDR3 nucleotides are TGTGCCAGCAAGGGGCAGGCATACGAGCAGTACTTC.

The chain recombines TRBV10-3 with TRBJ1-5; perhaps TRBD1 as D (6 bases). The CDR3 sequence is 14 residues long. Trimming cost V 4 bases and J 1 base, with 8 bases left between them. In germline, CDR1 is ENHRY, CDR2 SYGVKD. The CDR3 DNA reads TGTGCCATCAGTGTTGGACAGAGCAATCAGCCCCAGCATTTT. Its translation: CAISVGQSNQPQHF.

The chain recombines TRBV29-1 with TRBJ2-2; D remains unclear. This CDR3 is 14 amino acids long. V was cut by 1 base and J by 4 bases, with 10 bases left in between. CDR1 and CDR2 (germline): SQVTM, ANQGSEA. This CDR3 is CSVEGTVGTGELFF. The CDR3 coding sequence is TGCAGCGTTGAAGGGACCGTAGGCACCGGGGAGCTGTTTTTT.

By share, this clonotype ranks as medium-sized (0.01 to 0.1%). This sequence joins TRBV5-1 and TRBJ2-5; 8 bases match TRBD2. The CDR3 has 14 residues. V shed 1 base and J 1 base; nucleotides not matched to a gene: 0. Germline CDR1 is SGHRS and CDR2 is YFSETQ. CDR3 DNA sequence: TGCGCCAGCAGCTTGACTAGCGGCCAAGAGACCCAGTACTTC. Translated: CASSLTSGQETQYF.

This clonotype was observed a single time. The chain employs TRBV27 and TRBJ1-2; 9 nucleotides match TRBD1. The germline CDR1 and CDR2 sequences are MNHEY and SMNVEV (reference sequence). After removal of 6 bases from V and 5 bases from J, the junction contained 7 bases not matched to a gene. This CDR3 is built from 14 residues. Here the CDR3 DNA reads TGTGCCAGCAGCCTTTGGACAGGGGATTATGGCTACACCTTC. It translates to CASSLWTGDYGYTF.

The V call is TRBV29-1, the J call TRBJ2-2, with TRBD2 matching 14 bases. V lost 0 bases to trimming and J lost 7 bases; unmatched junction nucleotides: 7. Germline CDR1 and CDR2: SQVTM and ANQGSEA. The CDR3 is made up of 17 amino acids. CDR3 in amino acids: CSVEDPGTSGSSGELFF. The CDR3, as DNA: TGCAGCGTTGAAGATCCCGGGACTAGCGGGAGTAGCGGGGAGCTGTTTTTT.

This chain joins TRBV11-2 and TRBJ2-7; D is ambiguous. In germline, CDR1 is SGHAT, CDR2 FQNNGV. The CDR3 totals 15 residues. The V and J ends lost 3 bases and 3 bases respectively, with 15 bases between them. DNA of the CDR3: TGTGCCAGCAGCTTGGTCAGCCCGGGTTTCTACGAGCAGTACTTC. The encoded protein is CASSLVSPGFYEQYF.

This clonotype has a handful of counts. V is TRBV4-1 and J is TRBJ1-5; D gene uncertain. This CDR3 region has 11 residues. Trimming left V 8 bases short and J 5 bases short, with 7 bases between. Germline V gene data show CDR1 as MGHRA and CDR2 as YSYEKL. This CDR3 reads CASGGDQPQHF. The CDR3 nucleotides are TGCGCCAGCGGTGGGGATCAGCCCCAGCATTTT.

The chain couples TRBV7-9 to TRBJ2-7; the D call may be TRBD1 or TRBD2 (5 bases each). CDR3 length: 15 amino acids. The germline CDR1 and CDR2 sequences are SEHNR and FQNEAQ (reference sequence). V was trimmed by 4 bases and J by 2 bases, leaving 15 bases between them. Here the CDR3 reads CASSSPGPKTYEQYF. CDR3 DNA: TGTGCCAGCAGCTCCCCGGGACCGAAAACCTACGAGCAGTACTTC. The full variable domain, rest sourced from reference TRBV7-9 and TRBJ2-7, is DTGVSQNPRHKITKRGQNVTFRCDPISEHNRLYWYRQTLGQGPEFLTYFQNEAQLEKSRLLSDRFSAERPKGSFSTLEIQRTEQGDSAMYLCASSSPGPKTYEQYFGPGTRLTVT.

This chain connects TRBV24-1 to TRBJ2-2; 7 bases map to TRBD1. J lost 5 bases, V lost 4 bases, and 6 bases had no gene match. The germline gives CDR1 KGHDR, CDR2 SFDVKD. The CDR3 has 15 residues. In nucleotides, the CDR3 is TGTGCCACCAGTGAGGACAGGTTAGGGACCGGGGAGCTGTTTTTT. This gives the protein CATSEDRLGTGELFF.

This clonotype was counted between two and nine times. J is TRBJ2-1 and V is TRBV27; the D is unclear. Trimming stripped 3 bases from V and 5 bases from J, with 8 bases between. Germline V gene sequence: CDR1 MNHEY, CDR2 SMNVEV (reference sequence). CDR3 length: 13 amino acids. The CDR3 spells CASSFVRDNEQFF. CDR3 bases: TGTGCCAGCAGTTTCGTCCGGGACAATGAGCAGTTCTTC.

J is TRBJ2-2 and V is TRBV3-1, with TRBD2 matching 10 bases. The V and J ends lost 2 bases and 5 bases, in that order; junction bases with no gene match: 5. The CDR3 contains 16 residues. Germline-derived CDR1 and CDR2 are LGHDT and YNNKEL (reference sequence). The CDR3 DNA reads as TGTGCCAGCAGCCAACCTAGCGGGAGAAATACCGGGGAGCTGTTTTTT. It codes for CASSQPSGRNTGELFF.

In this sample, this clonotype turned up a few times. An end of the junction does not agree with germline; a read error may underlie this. The CDR3 sequence: CASSEVKGGEGKPQHF. DNA for the CDR3: TGTGCCAGCAGCGAAGTCAAGGGGGGCGAAGGGAAGCCCCAGCATTTT. The chain uses TRBV2 and TRBJ1-5; D might be TRBD1 (6 bases). In germline, CDR1 is SNHLY, CDR2 FYNNEI. This CDR3 has 16 amino acids.

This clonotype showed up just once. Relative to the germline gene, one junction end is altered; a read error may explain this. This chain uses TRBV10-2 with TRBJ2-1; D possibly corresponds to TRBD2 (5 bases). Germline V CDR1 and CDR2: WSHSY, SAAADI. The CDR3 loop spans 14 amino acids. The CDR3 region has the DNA TGCGCCAGCAGTGAGTCGCCCGGACTCGCCGAAGAGGTCTTC. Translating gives CASSESPGLAEEVF.

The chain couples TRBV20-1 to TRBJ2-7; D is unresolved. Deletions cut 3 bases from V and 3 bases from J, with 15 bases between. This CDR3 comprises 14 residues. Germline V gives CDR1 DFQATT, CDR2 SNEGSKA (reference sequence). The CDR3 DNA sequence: TGCAGTGCTAGGGTCGGGCGGCCCGACTACGAGCAGTACTTC. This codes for CSARVGRPDYEQYF.

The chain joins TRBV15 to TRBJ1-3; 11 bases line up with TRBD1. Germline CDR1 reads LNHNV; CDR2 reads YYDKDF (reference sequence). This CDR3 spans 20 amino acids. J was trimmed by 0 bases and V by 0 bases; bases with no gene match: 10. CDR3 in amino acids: CATSRDKRTGGLSSGNTIYF. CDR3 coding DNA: TGTGCCACCAGCAGAGATAAACGGACAGGGGGCCTAAGCTCTGGAAACACCATATATTTT.

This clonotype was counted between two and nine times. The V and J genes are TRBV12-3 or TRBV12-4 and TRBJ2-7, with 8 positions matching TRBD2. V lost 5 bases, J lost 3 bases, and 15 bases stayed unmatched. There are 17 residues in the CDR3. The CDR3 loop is CASSASSGGDRLYEQYF. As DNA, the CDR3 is TGTGCCAGCAGTGCTAGCTCGGGGGGGGATAGGCTCTACGAGCAGTACTTC.

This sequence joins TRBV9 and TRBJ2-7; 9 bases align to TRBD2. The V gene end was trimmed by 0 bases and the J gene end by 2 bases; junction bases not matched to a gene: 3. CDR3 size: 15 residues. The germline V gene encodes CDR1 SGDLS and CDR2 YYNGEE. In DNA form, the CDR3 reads TGTGCCAGCAGCGTAGATCCTAGCGGGACCTACGAGCAGTACTTC. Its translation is CASSVDPSGTYEQYF.